This is a list of T cell receptor beta chains from one sample in a study of cytotoxic CD8 clonotypes in ibrutinib-treated CLL. The assay was immunoSEQ multiplex PCR, and TCRdb's table has in-frame clones only and misses some. The table shows about 85,000 clones, with around 75% occurring only once. Sequenced here: PBMCs, sampled after 12 months of ibrutinib treatment. All receptors come from a human donor with chronic lymphocytic leukemia. CDR3s leave out the opening cysteine and the closing phenylalanine or tryptophan. Clone size is not always given. Where it is, it says once, few, many or a class for expanded clones.

. TRBJ1-2 TRBV11-3 ASSQGADGYT
. TRBJ2-1 TRBV19 ASRHFLGLEDEQF
. TRBJ1-3 TRBV7-2 ASSSTSGNTIY
. TRBJ1-1 TRBV7-3 ASSSSGESKNTEAF
. TRBJ2-5 TRBV11-2 ASSSGAGFSGETQY
. TRBJ2-2 TRBV7-3 ASSRVGGVSGELF
. TRBJ1-2 TRBV28 ASSSPFYYGYT
few TRBJ2-1 TRBV7-3 ASSLTLGSWQF
. TRBJ2-2 TRBV6-4 ASSETETGELF
few TRBJ1-5 TRBV6-6 ASTTPGNQPQH
. TRBJ1-4 TRBV5-5 ASSLRRFNEKLF
. TRBJ1-2 TRBV5-1 ASSLWTGGSYT
. TRBJ2-2 TRBV27 ASRGIAGARNTGELF
. TRBJ1-5 TRBV6-6 ASSAGQPQH
. TRBJ2-5 TRBV28 ASSSGAPGTQY
. TRBJ2-5 TRBV7-2 ASSLGDFLAAQY
. TRBJ1-1 TRBV30 AWSSGRRAQAF
. TRBJ1-4 TRBV30 AQTSGQTNEKLF
. TRBJ1-2 TRBV6-5 ASSYSTGAWGYT
. TRBJ1-4 TRBV5-6 ASSSGQGEKLF
. TRBJ2-5 TRBV18 ASSPSGGETQY
. TRBJ2-2 TRBV6-4 ASSVGQDTGELF
. TRBJ2-1 TRBV7-7 ASSVDYSSYNEQF
. TRBJ2-2 TRBV19 ASTDTGELF
. TRBJ2-5 TRBV18 ASGPRRGGETQY
few TRBJ1-2 TRBV7-2 ASSSRDYGYT
once TRBJ2-1 TRBV28 ASSQTGTPYNEQF
many TRBJ2-7 TRBV10-3 AIRGTTHEQY
few TRBJ2-1 TRBV7-3 ASSLGLAGNNEQF
once TRBJ1-1 TRBV6-5 ASSYGVGAEAF
. TRBJ2-7 TRBV18 ASSPSRQPYEQY
. TRBJ2-6 TRBV7-9 ARETGTGANVLT
. TRBJ2-7 TRBV7-8 ASSSPGGGPPYEQY
. TRBJ1-2 TRBV10-3 AISESGQGGYT
. TRBJ2-3 TRBV6-6 ASSGTTDTQY
. TRBJ2-3 TRBV5-1 ASSQTSGGDTDTQY
. TRBJ1-4 TRBV4-2 ASSQEDRKLF